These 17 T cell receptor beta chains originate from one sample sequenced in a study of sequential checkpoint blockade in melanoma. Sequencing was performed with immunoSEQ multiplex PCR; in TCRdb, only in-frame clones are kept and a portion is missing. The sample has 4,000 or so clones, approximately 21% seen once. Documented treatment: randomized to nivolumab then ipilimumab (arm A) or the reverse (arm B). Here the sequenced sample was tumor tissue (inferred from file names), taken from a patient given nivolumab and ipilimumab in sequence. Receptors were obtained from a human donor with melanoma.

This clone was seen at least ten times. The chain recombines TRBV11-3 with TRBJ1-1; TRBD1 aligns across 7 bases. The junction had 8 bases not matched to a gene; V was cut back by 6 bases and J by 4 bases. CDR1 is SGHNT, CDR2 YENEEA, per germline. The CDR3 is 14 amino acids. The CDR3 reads CASRSYRGGTEAFF. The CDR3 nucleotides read TGTGCCAGCAGGTCTTACAGGGGAGGCACTGAAGCTTTCTTT.

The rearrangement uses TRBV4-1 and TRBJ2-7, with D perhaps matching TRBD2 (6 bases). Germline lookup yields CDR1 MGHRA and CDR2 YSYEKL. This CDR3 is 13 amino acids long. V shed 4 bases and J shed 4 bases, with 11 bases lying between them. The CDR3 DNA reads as TGCGCCAGCAGCCCCTTGGAGGGGTACGAGCAGTACTTC. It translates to CASSPLEGYEQYF.

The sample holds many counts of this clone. CDR3 DNA sequence: TGTGCCAGCAGGCCGACAGGGATCCCTGAAGCTTTCTTT. Translating it yields CASRPTGIPEAFF. This chain connects TRBV7-1 to TRBJ1-1; 7 bases match TRBD1. TRBV7-1 is marked as an open reading frame, function uncertain. The CDR3 is made up of 13 amino acids. V was pared by 6 bases and J by 6 bases, with 7 bases of the junction left unmatched.

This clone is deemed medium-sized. CDR3 protein: CASSLETGTTYEQYF. The CDR3 bases are TGTGCCAGCAGCTTAGAAACGGGGACCACATACGAGCAGTACTTC. The chain uses TRBV11-3 and TRBJ2-7; D may be TRBD1 or TRBD2 (5 bases each). Germline-derived CDR1 and CDR2 are SGHNT and YENEEA. This CDR3 has 15 amino acids. V gave up 0 bases and J gave up 4 bases, with 13 bases separating them. The variable domain in full, completed from reference TRBV11-3 and TRBJ2-7, reads EAGVVQSPRYKIIEKKQPVAFWCNPISGHNTLYWYLQNLGQGPELLIRYENEEAVDDSQLPKDRFSAERLKGVDSTLKIQPAELGDSAVYLCASSLETGTTYEQYFGPGTRLTVT.

The CDR3 coding sequence is TGTGCCTGGAGTGTCCCTGTGGGGGGAACCGAGCAGTACTTC. Residues: CAWSVPVGGTEQYF. This chain links TRBV30 with TRBJ2-7; D might be TRBD2 (6 bases). The CDR3 is made up of 14 amino acids. Germline V gives CDR1 GTSNPN, CDR2 SVGIG (reference sequence). V dropped 0 bases and J dropped 6 bases, with 15 bases sitting between them.

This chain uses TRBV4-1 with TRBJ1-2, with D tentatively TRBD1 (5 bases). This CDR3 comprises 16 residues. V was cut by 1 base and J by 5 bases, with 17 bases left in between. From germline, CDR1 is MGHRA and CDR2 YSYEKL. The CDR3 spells CASSQGYGTSRYGYTF. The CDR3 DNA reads TGCGCCAGCAGCCAAGGATATGGGACCTCTCGATATGGCTACACCTTC.

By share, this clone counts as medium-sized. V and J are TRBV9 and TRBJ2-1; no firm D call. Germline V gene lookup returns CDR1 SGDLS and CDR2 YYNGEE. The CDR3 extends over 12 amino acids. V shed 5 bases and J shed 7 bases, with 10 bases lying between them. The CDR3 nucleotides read TGTGCCAGCAGTGAATACAGTAATGAGCAGTTCTTC. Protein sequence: CASSEYSNEQFF.

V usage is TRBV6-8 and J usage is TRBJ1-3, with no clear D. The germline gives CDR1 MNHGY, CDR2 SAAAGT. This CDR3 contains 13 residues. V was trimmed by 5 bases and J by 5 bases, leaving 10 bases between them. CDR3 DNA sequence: TGTGCCAGCAGTGTCGGATTTAGAAACACCATATATTTT. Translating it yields CASSVGFRNTIYF.

The CDR3 DNA is TGTGCCAGTAGTATGTCGGACATCGGCGGCTATGGCTACACCTTC. It translates to CASSMSDIGGYGYTF. The chain uses TRBV19 and TRBJ1-2; tentatively, D is TRBD1 (5 bases). V was pared by 3 bases and J by 4 bases, with 15 bases between. Germline CDR1 is LNHDA and CDR2 is SQIVND (reference sequence). CDR3 size: 15 residues.

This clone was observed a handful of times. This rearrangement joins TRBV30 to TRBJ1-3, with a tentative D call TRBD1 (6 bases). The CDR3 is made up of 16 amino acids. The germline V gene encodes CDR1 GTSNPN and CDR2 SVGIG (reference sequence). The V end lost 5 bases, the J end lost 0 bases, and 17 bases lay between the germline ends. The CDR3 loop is CAWARGGASSGNTIYF. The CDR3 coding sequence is TGTGCCTGGGCTCGAGGGGGGGCCAGCTCTGGAAACACCATATATTTT.

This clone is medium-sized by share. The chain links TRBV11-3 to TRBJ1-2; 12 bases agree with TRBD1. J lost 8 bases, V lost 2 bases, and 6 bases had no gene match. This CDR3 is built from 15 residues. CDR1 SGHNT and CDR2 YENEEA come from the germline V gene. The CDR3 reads CASSLKGQGAFGYTF. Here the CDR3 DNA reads TGTGCCAGCAGCTTAAAGGGACAGGGGGCATTCGGCTACACCTTC.

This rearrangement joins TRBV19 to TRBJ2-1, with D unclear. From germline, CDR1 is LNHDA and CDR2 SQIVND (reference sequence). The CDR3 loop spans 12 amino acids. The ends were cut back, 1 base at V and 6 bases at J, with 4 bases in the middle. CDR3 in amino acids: CASSIGANEQFF. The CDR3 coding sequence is TGTGCCAGTAGTATAGGGGCCAATGAGCAGTTCTTC.

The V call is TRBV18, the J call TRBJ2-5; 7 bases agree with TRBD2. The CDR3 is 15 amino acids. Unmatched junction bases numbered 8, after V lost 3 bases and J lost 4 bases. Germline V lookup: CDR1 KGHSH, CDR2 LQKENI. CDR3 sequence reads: CASSPVRASGETQYF. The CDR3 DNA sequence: TGTGCCAGCTCACCCGTCCGGGCTAGCGGAGAGACCCAGTACTTC.

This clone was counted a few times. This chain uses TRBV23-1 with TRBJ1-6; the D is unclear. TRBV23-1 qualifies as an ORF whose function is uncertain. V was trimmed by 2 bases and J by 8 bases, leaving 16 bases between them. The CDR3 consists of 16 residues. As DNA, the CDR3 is TGCGCCAGCAGTCAAGCCGCCGCGGCCCGGGATTCACCCCTCCACTTT. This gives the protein CASSQAAAARDSPLHF.

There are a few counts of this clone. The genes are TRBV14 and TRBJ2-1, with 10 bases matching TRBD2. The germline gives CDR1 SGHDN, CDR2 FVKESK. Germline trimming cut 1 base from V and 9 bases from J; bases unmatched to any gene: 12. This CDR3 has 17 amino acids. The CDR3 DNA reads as TGTGCCAGCAGCCAAGTAGTCGCTAGCGGGGGACGGAGTGAGCAGTTCTTC. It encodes CASSQVVASGGRSEQFF.

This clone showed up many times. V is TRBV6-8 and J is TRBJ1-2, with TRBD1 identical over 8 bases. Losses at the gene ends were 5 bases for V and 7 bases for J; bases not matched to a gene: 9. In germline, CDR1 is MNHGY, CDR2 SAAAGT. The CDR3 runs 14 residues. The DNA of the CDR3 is TGTGCCAGCAGTCCATCCCAGGGGGCGGGTGGCTACACCTTC. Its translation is CASSPSQGAGGYTF.

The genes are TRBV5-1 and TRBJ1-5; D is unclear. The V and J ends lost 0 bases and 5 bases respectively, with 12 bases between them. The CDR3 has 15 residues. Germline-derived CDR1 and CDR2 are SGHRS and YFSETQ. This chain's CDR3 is CASSLDGEFDQPQHF. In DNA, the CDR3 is TGCGCCAGCAGCTTGGATGGGGAATTCGATCAGCCCCAGCATTTT.